This T cell receptor beta chain was recorded in a study of blood T cells in healthy people across ages. As for the study in general: Template switching retrieved approximately one barcoded beta molecule for each two T cells.

J gave up 6 bases and V 5 bases, and 11 bases lay outside the gene matches. The length of the CDR3 is 15 residues. Through a sample-barcoded 5' primer and a J-beta primer mix, a second PCR was run for 7 to 11 cycles. TCRdb re-called the 5' RACE reads through MiXCR, storing one row per CDR3 protein. The sample lists approximately 1.5 million distinct CDR3 sequences; roughly 30% were seen once. The total RNA that was extracted per sample amounted to at least 6 micrograms. This clonotype was seen ten or more times. The antigen remains undetermined. Study-level results: The study could not conclusively compare naive and antigen-experienced cells, given its unsorted PBMCs. A roughly linear fall in TCR beta diversity per million T cells was seen with increasing age.

This TCR derives from a woman aged 25-40 years in good health. The rearrangement uses TRBV12-3 or TRBV12-4 and TRBJ1-2; 8 nucleotides agree with TRBD1. Sequencing input: blood. CDR3 sequence (DNA): TGTGCCAGCAGTCATTTGTGGGACAGGAAAAATGGCTACACCTTC. The encoded protein is CASSHLWDRKNGYTF.